The source of this T cell receptor (beta chain) is a study of blood T cell repertoires in COVID-19. At the level of the study: Samples came from the United States, Italy and Spain, spanning acute and convalescent COVID-19. Nucleic acid was either cDNA or gDNA, and it came from T cells, B-cell-depleted T cells, or PBMCs.

The CDR3 totals 15 residues. V was trimmed by 1 base and J by 3 bases, leaving 12 bases between them. The V gene's germline CDR1 is SGHTS and CDR2 YDEGEE. As handled by the study authors: For nucleated cells, counts were estimated from reference gene primer amplification. Produced via immunoSEQ multiplex PCR; TCRdb's table is partial and in-frame only. V, J and clone size are taken as reported in that table, and D and trimming were inferred from the DNA itself. The data hold around 270,000 clones, with 80% to 85% observed a single time. The chain employs TRBV5-8 and TRBJ2-3, with D possibly being TRBD2 (5 bases). The sequence came from a woman aged 40 to 50 who had recovered from COVID-19. The specimen sequenced was peripheral blood. Here the CDR3 DNA reads TGTGCCAGCAGCTTGCGGGTGAGAGGGACAGATACGCAGTATTTT. Protein sequence: CASSLRVRGTDTQYF.